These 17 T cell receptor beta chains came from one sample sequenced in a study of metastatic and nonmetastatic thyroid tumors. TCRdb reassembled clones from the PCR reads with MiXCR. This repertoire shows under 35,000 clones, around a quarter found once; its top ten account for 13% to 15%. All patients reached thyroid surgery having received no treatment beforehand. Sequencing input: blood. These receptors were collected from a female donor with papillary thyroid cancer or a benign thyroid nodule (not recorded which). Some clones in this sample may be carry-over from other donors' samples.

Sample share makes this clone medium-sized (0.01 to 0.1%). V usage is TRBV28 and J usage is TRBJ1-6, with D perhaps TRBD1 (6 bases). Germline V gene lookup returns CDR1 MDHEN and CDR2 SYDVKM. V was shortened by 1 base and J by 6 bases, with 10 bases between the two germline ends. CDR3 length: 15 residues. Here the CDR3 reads CASSLSGQRNSPLHF. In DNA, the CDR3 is TGTGCCAGCAGTTTATCTGGACAGCGTAATTCACCCCTCCACTTT.

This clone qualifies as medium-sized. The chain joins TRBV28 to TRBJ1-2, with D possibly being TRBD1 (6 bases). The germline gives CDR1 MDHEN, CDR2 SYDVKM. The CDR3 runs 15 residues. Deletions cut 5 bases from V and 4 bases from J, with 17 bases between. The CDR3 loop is CASSPPTGTLYGYTF. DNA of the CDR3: TGTGCCAGCAGTCCCCCGACCGGGACACTCTATGGCTACACCTTC.

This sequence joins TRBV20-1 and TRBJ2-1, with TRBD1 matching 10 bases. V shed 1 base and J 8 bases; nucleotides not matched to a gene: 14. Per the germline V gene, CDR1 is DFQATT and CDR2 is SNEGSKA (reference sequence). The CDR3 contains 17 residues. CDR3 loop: CSARAGGTGENIDEQFF. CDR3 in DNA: TGCAGTGCTAGAGCCGGCGGGACAGGGGAAAATATTGATGAGCAGTTCTTC.

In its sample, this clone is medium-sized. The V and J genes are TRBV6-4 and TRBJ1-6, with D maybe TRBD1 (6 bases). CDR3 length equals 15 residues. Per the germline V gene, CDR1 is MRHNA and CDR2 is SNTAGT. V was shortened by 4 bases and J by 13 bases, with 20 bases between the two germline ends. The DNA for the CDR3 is TGTGCCAGCAGTGCCCACGACAGGCCCTGGGATCCCCTCCACTTT. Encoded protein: CASSAHDRPWDPLHF.

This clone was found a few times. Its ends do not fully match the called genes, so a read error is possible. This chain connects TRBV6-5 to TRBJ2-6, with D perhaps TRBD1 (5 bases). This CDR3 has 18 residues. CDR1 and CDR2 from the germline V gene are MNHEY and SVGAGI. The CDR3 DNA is TGTGCCATTATCCAAGGGCAGGGCCGATCCTCTGTGGCCAACGTCCTGACTTTC. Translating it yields CAIIQGQGRSSVANVLTF.

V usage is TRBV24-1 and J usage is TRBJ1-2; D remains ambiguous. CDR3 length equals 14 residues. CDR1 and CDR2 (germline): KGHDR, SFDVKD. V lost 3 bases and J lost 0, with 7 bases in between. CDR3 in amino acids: CATSDRAANYGYTF. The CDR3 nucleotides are TGTGCCACCAGTGATAGGGCAGCTAACTATGGCTACACCTTC.

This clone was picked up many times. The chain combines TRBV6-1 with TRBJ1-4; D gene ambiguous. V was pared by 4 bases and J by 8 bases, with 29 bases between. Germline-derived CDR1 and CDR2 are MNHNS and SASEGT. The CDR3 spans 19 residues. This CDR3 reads CASSAHIDPYSSVKEKLFF. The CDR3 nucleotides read TGTGCCAGCAGTGCCCACATAGACCCATACTCCTCGGTGAAAGAAAAACTGTTTTTT.

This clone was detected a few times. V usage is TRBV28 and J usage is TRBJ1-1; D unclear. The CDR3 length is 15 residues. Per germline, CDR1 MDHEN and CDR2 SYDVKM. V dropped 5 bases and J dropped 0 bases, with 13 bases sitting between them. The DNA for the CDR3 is TGTGCCAGCAGTCCTCGAGGGTATCTGAACACTGAAGCTTTCTTT. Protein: CASSPRGYLNTEAFF.

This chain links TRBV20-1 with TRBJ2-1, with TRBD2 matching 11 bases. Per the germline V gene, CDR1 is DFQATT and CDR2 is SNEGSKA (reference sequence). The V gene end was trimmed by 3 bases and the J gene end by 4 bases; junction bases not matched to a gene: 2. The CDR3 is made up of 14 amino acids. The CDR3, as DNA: TGCAGTGCTAGGACTAGCGGGACGTACAATGAGCAGTTCTTC. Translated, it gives CSARTSGTYNEQFF.

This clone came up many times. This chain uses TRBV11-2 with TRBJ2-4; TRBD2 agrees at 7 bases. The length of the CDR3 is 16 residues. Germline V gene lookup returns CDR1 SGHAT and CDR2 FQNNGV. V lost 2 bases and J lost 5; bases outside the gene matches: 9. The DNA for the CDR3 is TGTGCCAGCAGCTTATGGGCTAGCGGACTCGAAAACATTCAGTACTTC. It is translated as CASSLWASGLENIQYF.

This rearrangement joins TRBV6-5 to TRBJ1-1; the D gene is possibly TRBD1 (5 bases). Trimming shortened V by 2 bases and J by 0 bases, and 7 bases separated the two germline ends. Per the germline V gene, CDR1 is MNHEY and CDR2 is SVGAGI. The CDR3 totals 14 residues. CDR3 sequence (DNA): TGTGCCAGCAGTTACGGCAGGGTGAACACTGAAGCTTTCTTT. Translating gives CASSYGRVNTEAFF.

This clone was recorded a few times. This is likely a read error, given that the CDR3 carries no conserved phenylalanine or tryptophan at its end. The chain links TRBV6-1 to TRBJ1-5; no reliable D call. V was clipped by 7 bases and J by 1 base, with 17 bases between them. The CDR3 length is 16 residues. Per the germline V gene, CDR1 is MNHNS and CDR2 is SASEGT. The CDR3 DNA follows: TGTGCCAGCAACCCCCGGGGTGGAGGGAGCAATCAGCCCCAGCATTCT. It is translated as CASNPRGGGSNQPQHS.

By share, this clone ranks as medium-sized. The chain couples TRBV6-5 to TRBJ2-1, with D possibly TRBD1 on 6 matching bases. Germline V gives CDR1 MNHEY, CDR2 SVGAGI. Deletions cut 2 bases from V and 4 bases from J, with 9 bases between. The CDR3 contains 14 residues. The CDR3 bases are TGTGCCAGCAGTTACGATCAGGGGTACAATGAGCAGTTCTTC. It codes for CASSYDQGYNEQFF.

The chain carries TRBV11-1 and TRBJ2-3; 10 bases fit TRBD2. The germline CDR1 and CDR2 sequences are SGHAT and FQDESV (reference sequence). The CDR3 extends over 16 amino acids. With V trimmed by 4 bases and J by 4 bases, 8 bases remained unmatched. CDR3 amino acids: CASSSRAGGLADTQYF. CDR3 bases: TGTGCCAGCAGCTCCCGAGCGGGAGGGCTGGCAGATACGCAGTATTTT.

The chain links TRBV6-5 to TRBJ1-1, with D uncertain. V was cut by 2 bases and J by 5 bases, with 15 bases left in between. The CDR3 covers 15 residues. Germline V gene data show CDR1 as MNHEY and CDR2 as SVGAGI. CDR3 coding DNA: TGTGCCAGCAGTTACCAGACCTACTCGCGGACTGAAGCTTTCTTT. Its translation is CASSYQTYSRTEAFF.

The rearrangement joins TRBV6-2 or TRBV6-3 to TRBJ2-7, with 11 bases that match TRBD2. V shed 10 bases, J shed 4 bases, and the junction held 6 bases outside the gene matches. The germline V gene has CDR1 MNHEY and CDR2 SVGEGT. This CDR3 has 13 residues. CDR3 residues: CATQGLAVYEQYF. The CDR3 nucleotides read TGTGCCACCCAGGGACTAGCGGTATACGAGCAGTACTTC.

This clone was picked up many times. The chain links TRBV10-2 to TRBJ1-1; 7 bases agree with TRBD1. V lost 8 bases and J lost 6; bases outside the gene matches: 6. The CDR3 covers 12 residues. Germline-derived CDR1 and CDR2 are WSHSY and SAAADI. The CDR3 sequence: CASQGGGAEAFF. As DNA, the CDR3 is TGCGCCAGCCAAGGGGGCGGGGCTGAAGCTTTCTTT.